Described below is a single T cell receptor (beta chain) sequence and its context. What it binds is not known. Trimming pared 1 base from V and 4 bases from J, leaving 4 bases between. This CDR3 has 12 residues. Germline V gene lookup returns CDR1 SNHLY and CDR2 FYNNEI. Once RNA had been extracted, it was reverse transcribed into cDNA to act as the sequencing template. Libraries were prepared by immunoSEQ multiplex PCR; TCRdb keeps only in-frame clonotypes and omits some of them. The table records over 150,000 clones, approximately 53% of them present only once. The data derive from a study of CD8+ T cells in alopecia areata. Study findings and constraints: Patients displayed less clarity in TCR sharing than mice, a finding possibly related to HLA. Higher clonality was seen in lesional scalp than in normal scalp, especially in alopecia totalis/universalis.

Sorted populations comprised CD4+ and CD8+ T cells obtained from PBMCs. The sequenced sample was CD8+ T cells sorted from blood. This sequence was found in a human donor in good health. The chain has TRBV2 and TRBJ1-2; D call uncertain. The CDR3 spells CASSEELYGYTF. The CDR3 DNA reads TGTGCCAGCAGTGAAGAGCTCTATGGCTACACCTTC.